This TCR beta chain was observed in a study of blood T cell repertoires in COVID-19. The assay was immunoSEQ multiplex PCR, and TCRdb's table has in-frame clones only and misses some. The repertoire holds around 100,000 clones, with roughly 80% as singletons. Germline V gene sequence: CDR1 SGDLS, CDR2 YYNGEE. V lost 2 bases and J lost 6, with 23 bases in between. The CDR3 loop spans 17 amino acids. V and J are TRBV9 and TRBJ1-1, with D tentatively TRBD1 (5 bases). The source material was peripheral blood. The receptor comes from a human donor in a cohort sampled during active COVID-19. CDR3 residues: CASSVGKGRHGGSEAFF. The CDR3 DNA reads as TGTGCCAGCAGCGTGGGTAAGGGCAGGCACGGGGGTTCTGAAGCTTTCTTT.